The 10 T cell receptor beta chains below were found in one sample sequenced in a study of blood T cells in healthy people across ages. Alongside a J-beta primer mix, a sample-barcoded 5' primer served in a second PCR lasting roughly 6 to 11 cycles. TCRdb fed the 5' RACE reads into MiXCR, producing one record per CDR3 protein. The sample contains approximately 800,000 distinct CDR3 sequences, about a quarter of which appear only once. The data were also submitted as part of a second study, on T cells of mothers and their children.

Source material: blood. Receptors were obtained from a boy aged 10-17 years in good health.

The chain has TRBV18 and TRBJ2-2; D possibly corresponds to TRBD1 (5 bases). Germline V gives CDR1 KGHSH, CDR2 LQKENI. Trimming took off 2 bases at V and 0 bases at J, with 10 bases between the two ends. The CDR3 has 16 amino acids. Written as DNA, the CDR3 is TGTGCCAGCTCACCAGGGGCCATAGCGAACACCGGGGAGCTGTTTTTT. Protein sequence: CASSPGAIANTGELFF. Full variable domain (rest looked up from reference TRBV18 and TRBJ2-2): NAGVMQNPRHLVRRRGQEARLRCSPMKGHSHVYWYRQLPEEGLKFMVYLQKENIIDESGMPKERFSAEFPKEGPSILRIQQVVRGDSAAYFCASSPGAIANTGELFFGEGSRLTVL.

This clonotype occurred a few times. The V call is TRBV2, the J call TRBJ2-4; D is ambiguous. Germline-derived CDR1 and CDR2 are SNHLY and FYNNEI. Deletions cut 7 bases from V and 6 bases from J, with 19 bases between. The CDR3 totals 15 residues. Written as DNA, the CDR3 is TGTGCCAGCATCAAAACCTGGCCCCCGAGAAACATTCAGTACTTC. As protein: CASIKTWPPRNIQYF.

This sequence joins TRBV5-4 and TRBJ2-4, with D perhaps matching TRBD2 (5 bases). CDR3 length: 14 amino acids. V shed 10 bases and J shed 3 bases, with 17 bases lying between them. The germline CDR1 and CDR2 sequences are SGHNT and YYREEE (reference sequence). Here the CDR3 DNA reads TGTGCCTACAGTGCCCTCGGAGGCAAAAACATTCAGTACTTC. It specifies CAYSALGGKNIQYF.

This clonotype was counted a few times. One end of the junction varies from germline; a read error may be responsible. The CDR3 sequence: CASSLSRGTTKNIQYF. CDR3 coding DNA: TGTGCCAGCAGCTTGTCCAGGGGGACGACCAAAAACATTCAATACTTC. The J gene is TRBJ2-4, the V gene TRBV6-6; the match to TRBD1 covers 7 bases. CDR3 length equals 16 residues. Germline loops: CDR1 MNHNY, CDR2 SVGAGI (reference sequence).

This clonotype was seen a handful of times. V gene TRBV2 combines with J gene TRBJ1-1, with D perhaps matching TRBD1 (6 bases). Trimming took 7 bases from V and 4 from J, leaving 13 bases between them. The V gene's germline CDR1 is SNHLY and CDR2 FYNNEI. CDR3 length: 13 amino acids. The CDR3 loop reads CASIRDISTEAFF. Here the CDR3 DNA reads TGTGCCAGCATTCGGGACATCAGCACTGAAGCTTTCTTT.

The chain joins TRBV27 to TRBJ1-2; maybe TRBD1 (5 bases). CDR3 size: 13 residues. The V gene's germline CDR1 is MNHEY and CDR2 SMNVEV (reference sequence). With 2 bases removed from V and 6 bases from J, the gap between germline ends came to 10 bases. CDR3 sequence (DNA): TGTGCCAGCAGTTTACAGGGATTGAATGGCTACACCTTC. It codes for CASSLQGLNGYTF.

The rearrangement joins TRBV3-1 to TRBJ2-2, with D tentatively TRBD2 (7 bases). The length of the CDR3 is 18 residues. V shed 0 bases and J shed 1 base, with 15 bases lying between them. In germline, CDR1 is LGHDT, CDR2 YNNKEL (reference sequence). As DNA, the CDR3 is TGTGCCAGCAGCCAAGAGGTCTGGGGGGGCCGGAACACCGGGGAGCTGTTTTTT. This translates into CASSQEVWGGRNTGELFF.

This clonotype was seen a handful of times. The CDR3 bases are TGTGCCAGCAGGGACCGAGCTACCTTCAATGAGCAGTTCTTC. Protein product: CASRDRATFNEQFF. The J gene is TRBJ2-1, the V gene TRBV2, with D unresolved. V shed 6 bases and J shed 6 bases, with 15 bases lying between them. CDR1 SNHLY and CDR2 FYNNEI come from the germline V gene. The CDR3 is 14 amino acids.

At least ten counts were recorded for this clonotype. The chain has TRBV5-1 and TRBJ2-5; D uncertain. Germline V gene data show CDR1 as SGHRS and CDR2 as YFSETQ. The CDR3 sequence is 14 residues long. The V and J ends lost 2 bases and 2 bases respectively, with 10 bases between them. In nucleotides, the CDR3 is TGCGCCAGCAGCTTTGGAAATCCACAAGAGACCCAGTACTTC. Translated: CASSFGNPQETQYF.

The chain combines TRBV29-1 with TRBJ2-7; tentative D call: TRBD1 (5 bases). The CDR3 contains 12 residues. Trimming cost V 6 bases and J 3 bases, with 12 bases left between them. Germline lookup yields CDR1 SQVTM and CDR2 ANQGSEA. Here the CDR3 DNA reads TGCAGCGTAGCAACAGGCGGCTACGAGCAGTACTTC. Its protein is CSVATGGYEQYF.